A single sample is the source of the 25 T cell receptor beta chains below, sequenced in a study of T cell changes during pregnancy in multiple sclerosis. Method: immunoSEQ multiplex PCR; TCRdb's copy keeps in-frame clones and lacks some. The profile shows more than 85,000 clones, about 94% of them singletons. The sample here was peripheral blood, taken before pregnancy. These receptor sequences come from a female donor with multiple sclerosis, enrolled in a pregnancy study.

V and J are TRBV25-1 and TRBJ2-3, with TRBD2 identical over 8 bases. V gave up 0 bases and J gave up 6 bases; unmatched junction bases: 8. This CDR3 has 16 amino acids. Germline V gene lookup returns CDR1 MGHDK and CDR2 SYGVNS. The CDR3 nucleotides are TGTGCCAGCAGTGAATATCCCGCAGGGACTAGGGATACGCAGTATTTT. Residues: CASSEYPAGTRDTQYF.

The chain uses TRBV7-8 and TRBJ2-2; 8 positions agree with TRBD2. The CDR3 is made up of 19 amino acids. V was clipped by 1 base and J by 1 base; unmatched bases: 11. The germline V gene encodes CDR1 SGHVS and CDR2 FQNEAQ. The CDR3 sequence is CASSLVVGSGARNTGELFF. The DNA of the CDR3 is TGTGCCAGCAGCTTAGTGGTTGGTAGCGGGGCGAGGAACACCGGGGAGCTGTTTTTT.

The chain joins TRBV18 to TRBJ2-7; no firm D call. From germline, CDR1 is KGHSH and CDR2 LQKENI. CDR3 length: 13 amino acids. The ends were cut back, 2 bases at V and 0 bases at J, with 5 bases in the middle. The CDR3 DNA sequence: TGTGCCAGCTCACCAGACAACTCCTACGAGCAGTACTTC. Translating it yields CASSPDNSYEQYF. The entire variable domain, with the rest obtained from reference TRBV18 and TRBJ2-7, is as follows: NAGVMQNPRHLVRRRGQEARLRCSPMKGHSHVYWYRQLPEEGLKFMVYLQKENIIDESGMPKERFSAEFPKEGPSILRIQQVVRGDSAAYFCASSPDNSYEQYFGPGTRLTVT.

CDR3 residues: CASSYLYEQYF. The CDR3 DNA is TGTGCCAGCAGTTACTTATACGAGCAGTACTTC. This chain uses TRBV6-5 with TRBJ2-7; D unclear. The CDR3 has 11 amino acids. Trimming took off 1 base at V and 4 bases at J, with 2 bases between the two ends. Germline loops: CDR1 MNHEY, CDR2 SVGAGI.

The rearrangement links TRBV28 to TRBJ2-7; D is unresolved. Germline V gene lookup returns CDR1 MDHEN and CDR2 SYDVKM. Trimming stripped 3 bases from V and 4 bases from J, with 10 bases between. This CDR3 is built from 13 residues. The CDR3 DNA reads TGTGCCAGCAGTTTGGCCACCCCGTACGAGCAGTACTTC. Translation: CASSLATPYEQYF.

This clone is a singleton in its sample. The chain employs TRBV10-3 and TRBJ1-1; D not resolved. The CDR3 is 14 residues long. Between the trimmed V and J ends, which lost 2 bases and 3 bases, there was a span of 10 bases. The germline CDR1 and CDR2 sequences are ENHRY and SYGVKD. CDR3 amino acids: CAISEHAGDTEAFF. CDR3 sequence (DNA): TGTGCCATCAGTGAGCACGCCGGAGACACTGAAGCTTTCTTT.

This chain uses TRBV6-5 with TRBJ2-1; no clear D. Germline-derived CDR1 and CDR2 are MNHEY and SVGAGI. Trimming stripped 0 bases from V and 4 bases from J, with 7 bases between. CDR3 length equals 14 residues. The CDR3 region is CASSYSVQYNEQFF. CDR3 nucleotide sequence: TGTGCCAGCAGTTACTCGGTCCAGTACAATGAGCAGTTCTTC.

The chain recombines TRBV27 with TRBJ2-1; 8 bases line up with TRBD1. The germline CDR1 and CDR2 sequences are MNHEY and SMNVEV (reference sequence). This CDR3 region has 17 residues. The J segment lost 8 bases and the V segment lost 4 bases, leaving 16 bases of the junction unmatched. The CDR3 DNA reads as TGTGCCAGCAGTTCCCCCCCCCGGACAGGGTGGGGCGATGAGCAGTTCTTC. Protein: CASSSPPRTGWGDEQFF.

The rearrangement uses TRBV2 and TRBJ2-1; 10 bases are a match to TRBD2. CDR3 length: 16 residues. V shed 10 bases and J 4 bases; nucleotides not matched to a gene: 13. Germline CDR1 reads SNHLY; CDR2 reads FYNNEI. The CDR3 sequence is CATPNEGLAYYNEQFF. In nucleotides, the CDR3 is TGTGCCACCCCTAACGAGGGACTAGCGTATTACAATGAGCAGTTCTTC. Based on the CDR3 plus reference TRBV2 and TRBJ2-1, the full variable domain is EPEVTQTPSHQVTQMGQEVILRCVPISNHLYFYWYRQILGQKVEFLVSFYNNEISEKSEIFDDQFSVERPDGSNFTLKIRSTKLEDSAMYFCATPNEGLAYYNEQFFGPGTRLTVL.

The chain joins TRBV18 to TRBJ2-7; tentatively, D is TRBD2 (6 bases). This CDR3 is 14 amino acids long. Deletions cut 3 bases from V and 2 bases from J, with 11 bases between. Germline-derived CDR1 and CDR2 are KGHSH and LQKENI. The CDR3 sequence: CASSPGSGTYEQYF. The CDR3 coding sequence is TGTGCCAGCTCACCGGGTAGCGGTACCTACGAGCAGTACTTC.

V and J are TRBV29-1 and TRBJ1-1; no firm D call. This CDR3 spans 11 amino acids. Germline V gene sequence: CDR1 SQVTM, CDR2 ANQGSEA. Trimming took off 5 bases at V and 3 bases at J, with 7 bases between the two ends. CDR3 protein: CSVLPYTEAFF. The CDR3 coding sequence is TGCAGCGTTCTCCCCTACACTGAAGCTTTCTTT.

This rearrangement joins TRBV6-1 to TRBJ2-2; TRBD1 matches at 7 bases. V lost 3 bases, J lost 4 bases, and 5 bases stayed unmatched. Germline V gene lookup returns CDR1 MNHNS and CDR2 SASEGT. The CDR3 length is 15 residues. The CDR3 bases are TGTGCCAGCAGTGACCGACAGGGATCCACCGGGGAGCTGTTTTTT. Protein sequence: CASSDRQGSTGELFF.

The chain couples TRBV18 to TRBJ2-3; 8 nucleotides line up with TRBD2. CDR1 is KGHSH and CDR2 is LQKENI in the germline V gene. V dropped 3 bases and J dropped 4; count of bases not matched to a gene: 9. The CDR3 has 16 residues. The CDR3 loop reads CASSPPGLVVPDTQYF. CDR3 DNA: TGTGCCAGCTCACCCCCGGGACTAGTGGTCCCAGATACGCAGTATTTT.

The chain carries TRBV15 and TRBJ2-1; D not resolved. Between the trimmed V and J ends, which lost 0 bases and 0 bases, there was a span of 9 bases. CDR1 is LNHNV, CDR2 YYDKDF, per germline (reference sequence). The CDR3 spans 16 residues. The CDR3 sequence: CATSRDLRSSYNEQFF. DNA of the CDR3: TGTGCCACCAGCAGAGATCTCCGGAGCTCCTACAATGAGCAGTTCTTC.

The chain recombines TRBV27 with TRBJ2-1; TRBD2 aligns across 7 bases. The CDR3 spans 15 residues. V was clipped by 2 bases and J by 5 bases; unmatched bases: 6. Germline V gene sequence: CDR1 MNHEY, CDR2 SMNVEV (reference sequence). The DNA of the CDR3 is TGTGCCAGCAGTTTAAGGGAGGGCAGTCACAATGAGCAGTTCTTC. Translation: CASSLREGSHNEQFF.

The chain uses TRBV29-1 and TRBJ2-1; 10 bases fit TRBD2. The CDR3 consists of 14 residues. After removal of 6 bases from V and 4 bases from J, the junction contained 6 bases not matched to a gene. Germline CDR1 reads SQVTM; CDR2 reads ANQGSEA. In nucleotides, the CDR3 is TGCAGCGTCGGAGCGGGAGGGCCGTACAATGAGCAGTTCTTC. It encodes CSVGAGGPYNEQFF.

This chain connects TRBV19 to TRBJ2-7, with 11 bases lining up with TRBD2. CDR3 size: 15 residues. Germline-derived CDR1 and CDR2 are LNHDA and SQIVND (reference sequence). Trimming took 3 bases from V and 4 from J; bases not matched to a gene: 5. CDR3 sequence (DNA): TGTGCCAGTAGTATTGGAATAGCGGGAGGGTACGAGCAGTACTTC. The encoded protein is CASSIGIAGGYEQYF.

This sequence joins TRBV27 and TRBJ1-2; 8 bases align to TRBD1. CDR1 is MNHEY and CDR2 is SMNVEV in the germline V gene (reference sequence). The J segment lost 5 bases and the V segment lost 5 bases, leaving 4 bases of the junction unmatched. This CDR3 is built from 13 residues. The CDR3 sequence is CASSLGTGYGYTF. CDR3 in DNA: TGTGCCAGCAGTCTCGGGACAGGATATGGCTACACCTTC.

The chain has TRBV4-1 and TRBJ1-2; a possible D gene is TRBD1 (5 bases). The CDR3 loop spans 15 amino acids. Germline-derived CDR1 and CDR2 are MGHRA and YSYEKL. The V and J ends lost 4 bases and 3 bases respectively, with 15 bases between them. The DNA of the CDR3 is TGCGCCAGCAGCCCTACACCGCAGGGTGACTATGGCTACACCTTC. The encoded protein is CASSPTPQGDYGYTF.

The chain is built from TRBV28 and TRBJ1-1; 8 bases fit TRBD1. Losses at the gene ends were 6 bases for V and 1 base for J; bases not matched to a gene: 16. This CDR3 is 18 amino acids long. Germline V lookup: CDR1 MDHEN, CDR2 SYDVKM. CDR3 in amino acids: CASRTRSRGRLRNTEAFF. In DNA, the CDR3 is TGTGCCAGCAGGACTCGGAGCAGGGGGCGCCTAAGGAACACTGAAGCTTTCTTT.

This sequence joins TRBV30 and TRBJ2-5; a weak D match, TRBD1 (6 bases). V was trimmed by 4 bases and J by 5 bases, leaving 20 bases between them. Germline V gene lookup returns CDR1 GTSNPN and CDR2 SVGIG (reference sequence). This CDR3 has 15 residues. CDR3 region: CAWTDSRGRGETQYF. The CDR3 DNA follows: TGTGCCTGGACAGACTCTAGGGGGAGAGGGGAGACCCAGTACTTC.

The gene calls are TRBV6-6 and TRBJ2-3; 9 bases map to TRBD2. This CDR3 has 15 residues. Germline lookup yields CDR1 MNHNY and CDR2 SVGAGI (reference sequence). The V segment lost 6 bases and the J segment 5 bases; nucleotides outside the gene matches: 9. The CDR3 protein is CASSVSGRGGDTQYF. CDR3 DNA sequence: TGTGCCAGCAGCGTTAGCGGGAGAGGGGGAGATACGCAGTATTTT.

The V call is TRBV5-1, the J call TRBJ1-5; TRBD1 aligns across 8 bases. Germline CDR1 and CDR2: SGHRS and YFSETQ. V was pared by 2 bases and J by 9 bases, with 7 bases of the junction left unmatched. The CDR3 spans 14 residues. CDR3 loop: CASSLRTGSGPQHF. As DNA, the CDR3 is TGCGCCAGCAGCTTAAGGACAGGGTCTGGGCCCCAGCATTTT.

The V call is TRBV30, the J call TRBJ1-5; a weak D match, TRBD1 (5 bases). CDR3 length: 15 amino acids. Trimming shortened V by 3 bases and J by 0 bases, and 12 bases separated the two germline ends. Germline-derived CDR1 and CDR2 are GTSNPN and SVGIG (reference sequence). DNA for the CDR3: TGTGCCTGGAGCCGAACAGGTTATAGCAATCAGCCCCAGCATTTT. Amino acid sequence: CAWSRTGYSNQPQHF.

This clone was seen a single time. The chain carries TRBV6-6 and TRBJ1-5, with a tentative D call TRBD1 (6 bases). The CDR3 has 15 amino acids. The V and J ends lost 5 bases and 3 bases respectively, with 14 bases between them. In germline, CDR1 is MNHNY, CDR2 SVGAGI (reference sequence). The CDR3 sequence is CASSQNRAPNQPQHF. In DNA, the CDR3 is TGTGCCAGCAGTCAAAACAGGGCCCCCAATCAGCCCCAGCATTTT.